These 8 T cell receptor beta chains share one sample of origin, sequenced in a study of OX40 agonist ivuxolimab in advanced cancers. Clones were sequenced by immunoSEQ multiplex PCR, and TCRdb holds only the in-frame ones, with some missing. This table holds over 60,000 clones, over 75% found once. The source material was CD4+ or CD8+ T cells sorted from blood, sampled in a trial of the OX40 agonist ivuxolimab. The receptors derive from an adult with an advanced solid tumor such as melanoma, head and neck, liver or kidney cancer.

V usage is TRBV19 and J usage is TRBJ2-7; D is unresolved. V was cut by 3 bases and J by 0 bases, with 9 bases left in between. This CDR3 has 14 residues. Germline V gene data show CDR1 as LNHDA and CDR2 as SQIVND (reference sequence). CDR3 DNA: TGTGCCAGTAGTATGAGTCAGAGCTCCTACGAGCAGTACTTC. It yields the protein CASSMSQSSYEQYF.

V and J are TRBV5-1 and TRBJ2-2; D remains ambiguous. This CDR3 has 13 residues. Trimming removed 3 bases from V and 4 bases from J, with 7 bases in between. Germline V gene data show CDR1 as SGHRS and CDR2 as YFSETQ. In DNA form, the CDR3 reads TGCGCCAGCAGCTGGAGTAGCACCGGGGAGCTGTTTTTT. Translation gives CASSWSSTGELFF.

This clone was detected only once. V usage is TRBV13 and J usage is TRBJ1-4; D ambiguous. The CDR3 runs 14 residues. Trimming stripped 4 bases from V and 7 bases from J, with 13 bases between. In germline, CDR1 is PRHDT, CDR2 FYEKMQ (reference sequence). The CDR3 DNA follows: TGTGCCAGCAGCTCCCTGTATCAGAGTGAAAAACTGTTTTTT. It encodes CASSSLYQSEKLFF.

The V call is TRBV5-8, the J call TRBJ2-7, with D hard to call. CDR1 and CDR2 from the germline V gene are SGHTS and YDEGEE. Trimming cost V 4 bases and J 1 base, with 9 bases left between them. There are 13 residues in the CDR3. As DNA, the CDR3 is TGTGCCAGCAGCCCTGAACTATCCTACGAGCAGTACTTC. This encodes CASSPELSYEQYF.

The chain has TRBV6-6 and TRBJ1-1; D may be TRBD1 (6 bases). Trimming removed 2 bases from V and 4 bases from J, with 8 bases in between. CDR3 size: 13 residues. Germline CDR1 and CDR2: MNHNY and SVGAGI (reference sequence). The CDR3 spells CASSYEGGTEAFF. The DNA of the CDR3 is TGTGCCAGCAGTTACGAGGGGGGCACTGAAGCTTTCTTT.

V usage is TRBV30 and J usage is TRBJ2-1; D possibly uses TRBD1 or TRBD2 (5 bases each). CDR1 is GTSNPN and CDR2 is SVGIG in the germline V gene (reference sequence). The V and J ends lost 2 bases and 3 bases respectively, with 20 bases between them. CDR3 length: 17 amino acids. CDR3 amino acids: CAWSFERGVISYNEQFF. The CDR3 DNA sequence: TGTGCCTGGAGTTTTGAACGGGGCGTTATTAGCTACAATGAGCAGTTCTTC.

In nucleotides, the CDR3 is TGCGCCAGCAGGGGGGAAGGCCTTCAGCGGCAGTACTTC. As protein: CASRGEGLQRQYF. The V and J genes are TRBV10-2 and TRBJ2-7; tentatively, D is TRBD1 or TRBD2 (5 bases each). V was trimmed by 6 bases and J by 9 bases, leaving 18 bases between them. Germline V lookup: CDR1 WSHSY, CDR2 SAAADI. The CDR3 has 13 residues.

This chain uses TRBV28 with TRBJ1-1, with D unresolved. The CDR3 is 12 residues long. V was trimmed by 2 bases and J by 10 bases, leaving 11 bases between them. Germline V lookup: CDR1 MDHEN, CDR2 SYDVKM. The CDR3 sequence is CASSLMGVLAFF. The CDR3 DNA sequence: TGTGCCAGCAGTTTAATGGGAGTCCTAGCTTTCTTT.